Listed below are T cell receptor beta chains from one sample, sequenced in a study of Ad26.COV2.S vaccination and SARS-CoV-2 variants. The protocol was immunoSEQ multiplex PCR, while the TCRdb copy is restricted to in-frame clones and leaves out a portion. There are some 450,000 clones in the sample; 90% occur only once, and roughly 4.3% lies in the top ten. The specimen was peripheral blood, collected in a trial of Ad26.COV2.S vaccine versus placebo. Source of these receptors: a person aged 18-65 years who received the Ad26.COV2.S COVID-19 vaccine or a placebo. Each CDR3 is given with its conserved first and last residue. A D gene is named only where the DNA matches it firmly. A row's size may be missing; if present it is once, few, many or a size class.

V gene,clone size,D gene,J gene,CDR3 DNA,CDR3 protein
TRBV4-1,few,-,TRBJ2-1,TGCGCCAGCAGCCAAGAGAGGGGAGAAAACCCCTACAATGAGCAGTTCTTC,CASSQERGENPYNEQFF
TRBV6-5,-,-,TRBJ1-5,TGTGCCAGCACCTTGACCCGCGGTGACAATCAGCCCCAGCATTTT,CASTLTRGDNQPQHF
TRBV5-1,-,-,TRBJ1-2,TGCGCCAGCAGCCCCCAGGACAGATTTTATGGCTACACCTTC,CASSPQDRFYGYTF
TRBV7-9,-,-,TRBJ1-6,TGTGCCAGCAGCCCCATAACAGGCCGGAGCTCCTATAATTCACCCCTCCACTTT,CASSPITGRSSYNSPLHF
TRBV20-1,-,TRBD2,TRBJ2-3,TGCAGTGCTAGTCTCGGGACTAGCGGGGTCAGGGCAGATACGCAGTATTTT,CSASLGTSGVRADTQYF
TRBV6-5,-,-,TRBJ1-5,TGTGCCAGCAGGGACAGTGGGTTCGGGCTACAGCCCCAGCATTTT,CASRDSGFGLQPQHF
TRBV5-1,-,-,TRBJ1-1,TGCGCCAGCAGCAAGACATACAACACTGAAGCTTTCTTT,CASSKTYNTEAFF
TRBV19,-,-,TRBJ2-1,TGTGCCAGTAGTATAGAGGCGAGGAGTGAGCAGTTCTTC,CASSIEARSEQFF
TRBV6-2/TRBV6-3,-,TRBD1,TRBJ2-7,TGTGCCAGCAGTTACGGCAGGGGGCCCTACGAGCAGTACTTC,CASSYGRGPYEQYF
TRBV18,-,-,TRBJ2-3,TGTGCCAGCTCACCCAGGGTGGCAGATACGCAGTATTTT,CASSPRVADTQYF
TRBV6-1,-,-,TRBJ1-6,TGTGCCAGCAGTGAAGCATGGGGGAGCCCCCTCCACTTT,CASSEAWGSPLHF
TRBV27,few,-,TRBJ1-2,TGTGCCAGCAGTTTCCGGGACAACTATGGCTACACCTTC,CASSFRDNYGYTF
TRBV27,-,-,TRBJ1-5,TGTGCCAGCAGTCCGGGGGGAAACAATCAGCCCCAGCATTTT,CASSPGGNNQPQHF
TRBV4-1,-,-,TRBJ2-7,TGCGCCAGCAGCCAAGTCCGAAACCTTATGGCGGGGACCTACGAGCAGTACTTC,CASSQVRNLMAGTYEQYF
TRBV29-1,-,-,TRBJ1-1,TGCAGCGTTGAAACCGGATTGAACACTGAAGCTTTCTTT,CSVETGLNTEAFF
TRBV7-8,-,-,TRBJ2-7,TGTGCCAGCAGCTTAGCGGAGGGGCTCCCTTCCTACGAGCAGTACTTC,CASSLAEGLPSYEQYF
TRBV11-2,-,-,TRBJ2-4,TGTGCCAGCAGCTTAGTGGCCGGGACCAAAAACATTCAGTACTTC,CASSLVAGTKNIQYF
TRBV4-2,-,-,TRBJ2-1,TGTGCCAGCAGCCAAGATCGGGCTAGCTCGTATGAGCAGTTCTTC,CASSQDRASSYEQFF
TRBV10-2,-,-,TRBJ2-1,TGCGCCAGCAGTGATGTGATCGGTGGTTACAATGAGCAGTTCTTC,CASSDVIGGYNEQFF
TRBV4-2,few,TRBD2,TRBJ2-2,TGTGCCAGCAGCCAAGATTTTGCCGGCGGGAGGGCCGCCGGGGAGCTGTTTTTT,CASSQDFAGGRAAGELFF
TRBV6-6,-,-,TRBJ2-7,TGTGCCAGCAGTTACTCCCGGCTCTCCTACGAGCAGTACTTC,CASSYSRLSYEQYF
TRBV9,-,-,TRBJ1-3,TGTGCCAGCAGCCCTAAGGGGACAAGTCTACATCCTGGAAACACCATATATTTT,CASSPKGTSLHPGNTIYF
TRBV25-1,once,-,TRBJ1-5,TGTGCCAGCAGTGCCCATACGGGCAATCAGCCCCAGCATTTT,CASSAHTGNQPQHF
TRBV9,-,-,TRBJ2-2,TGTGCCAGCAGCGTAGTTCAGAACACCGGGGAGCTGTTTTTT,CASSVVQNTGELFF
TRBV2,-,-,TRBJ1-4,TGTGCCAGCAGTGTGGGGCACGGTGAAAAACTGTTTTTT,CASSVGHGEKLFF
TRBV27,once,TRBD1,TRBJ2-1,TGTGCCAGCAGATCTCCGGGACAGGGTCTCGATGAGCAGTTCTTC,CASRSPGQGLDEQFF
TRBV2,-,TRBD2,TRBJ2-3,TGTGCCAGCAGTGGGGAAAGTAGCGGGATCGGGATAGATACGCAGTATTTT,CASSGESSGIGIDTQYF
TRBV30,-,-,TRBJ2-7,TGTGCCTGGAGTCTCCGGCTGAAAGCGGACGAGCAGTACTTC,CAWSLRLKADEQYF
TRBV4-2,many,TRBD2,TRBJ2-1,TGTGCCAGCAGCCAAGATCTGGGAGCGGGGTCTAATGAGCAGTTCTTC,CASSQDLGAGSNEQFF
TRBV24-1,once,TRBD2,TRBJ2-2,TGTGCCACCAGTGATCCGGGACTAGCGGGAGGGTACCCCGGGGAGCTGTTTTTT,CATSDPGLAGGYPGELFF
TRBV19,-,-,TRBJ1-6,TGTGCCAGTAGTATTAACGGCTTGGGGAGCTCCTATAATTCACCCCTCCACTTT,CASSINGLGSSYNSPLHF
TRBV5-4,-,-,TRBJ1-6,TGTGCCAGCAGCCTTTATAATTCACCCCTCCACTTT,CASSLYNSPLHF
TRBV5-1,-,-,TRBJ1-5,TGCGCCAGCAGCTTGGGCCCGGAGGAGGGTCAGCCCCAGCATTTT,CASSLGPEEGQPQHF
TRBV7-9,-,TRBD1,TRBJ2-7,TGTGCCAGCAGCTTACCACCGGGACAGTTCTCCTACGAGCAGTACTTC,CASSLPPGQFSYEQYF
TRBV27,-,-,TRBJ2-7,TGTGCCAGCAGTGTCCCCGGACGTCCAGCCTACGAGCAGTACTTC,CASSVPGRPAYEQYF
TRBV5-4,-,TRBD2,TRBJ2-1,TGTGCCAGCAGACCTCCCGGGACTAGCGGTGGTGAGCAGTTCTTC,CASRPPGTSGGEQFF
TRBV12-3/TRBV12-4,-,-,TRBJ2-2,TGTGCCAGCAGTTTAGGAAGAACCGGGGAGCTGTTTTTT,CASSLGRTGELFF
TRBV10-3,-,-,TRBJ2-1,TGTGCCATCAGTGAGTCCCTTTGGACAGCCACCTACAATGAGCAGTTCTTC,CAISESLWTATYNEQFF